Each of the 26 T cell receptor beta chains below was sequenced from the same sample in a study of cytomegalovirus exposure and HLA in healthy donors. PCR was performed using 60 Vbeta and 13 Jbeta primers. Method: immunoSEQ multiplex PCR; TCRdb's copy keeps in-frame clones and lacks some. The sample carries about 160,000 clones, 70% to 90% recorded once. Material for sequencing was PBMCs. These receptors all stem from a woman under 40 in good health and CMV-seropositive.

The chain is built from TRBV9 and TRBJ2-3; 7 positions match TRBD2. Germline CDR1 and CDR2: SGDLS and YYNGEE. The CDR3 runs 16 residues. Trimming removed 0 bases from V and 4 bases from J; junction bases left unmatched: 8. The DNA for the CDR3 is TGTGCCAGCAGCGTAGAGGGCGGGGGATCCTCAGATACGCAGTATTTT. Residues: CASSVEGGGSSDTQYF.

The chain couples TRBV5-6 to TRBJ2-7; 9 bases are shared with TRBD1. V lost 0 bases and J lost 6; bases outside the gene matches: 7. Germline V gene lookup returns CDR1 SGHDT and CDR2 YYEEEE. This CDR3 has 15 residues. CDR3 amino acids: CASSLVGTGYREQYF. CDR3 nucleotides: TGTGCCAGCAGCTTGGTCGGGACAGGGTATCGCGAGCAGTACTTC. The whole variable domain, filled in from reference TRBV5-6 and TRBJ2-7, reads DAGVTQSPTHLIKTRGQQVTLRCSPKSGHDTVSWYQQALGQGPQFIFQYYEEEERQRGNFPDRFSGHQFPNYSSELNVNALLLGDSALYLCASSLVGTGYREQYFGPGTRLTVT.

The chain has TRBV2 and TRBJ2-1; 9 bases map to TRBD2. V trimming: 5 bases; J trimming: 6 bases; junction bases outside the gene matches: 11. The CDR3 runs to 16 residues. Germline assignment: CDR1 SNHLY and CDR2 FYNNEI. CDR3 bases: TGTGCCAGCAGTCCCTCGGGAGCGGGGGGAGCCAATGAGCAGTTCTTC. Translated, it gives CASSPSGAGGANEQFF.

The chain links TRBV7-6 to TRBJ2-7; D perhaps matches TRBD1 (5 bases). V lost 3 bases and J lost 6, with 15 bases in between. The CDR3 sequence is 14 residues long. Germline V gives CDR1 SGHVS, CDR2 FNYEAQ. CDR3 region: CASSLQGVGSEQYF. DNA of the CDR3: TGTGCCAGCAGCTTGCAGGGCGTGGGTTCCGAGCAGTACTTC.

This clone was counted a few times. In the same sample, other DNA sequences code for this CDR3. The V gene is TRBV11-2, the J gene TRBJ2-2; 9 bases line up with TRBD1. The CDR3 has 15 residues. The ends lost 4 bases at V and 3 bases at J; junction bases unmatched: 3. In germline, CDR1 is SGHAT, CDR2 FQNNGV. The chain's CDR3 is CASSSRDRDTGELFF. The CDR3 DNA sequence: TGTGCCAGCAGCTCCCGGGACAGGGACACCGGGGAGCTGTTTTTT.

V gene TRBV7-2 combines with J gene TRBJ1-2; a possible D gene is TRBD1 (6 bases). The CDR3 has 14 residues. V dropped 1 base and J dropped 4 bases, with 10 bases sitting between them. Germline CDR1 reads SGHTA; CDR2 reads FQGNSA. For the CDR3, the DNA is TGTGCCAGCAGCTTAGGAAGGGGGTCCTATGGCTACACCTTC. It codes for CASSLGRGSYGYTF.

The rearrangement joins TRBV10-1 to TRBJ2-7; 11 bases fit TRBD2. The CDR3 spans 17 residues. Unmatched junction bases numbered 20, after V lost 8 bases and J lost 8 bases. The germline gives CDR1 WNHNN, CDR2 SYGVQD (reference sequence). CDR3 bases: TGCGCCAGCCGTGTCTTCCCGATACTAGCGGGGGTACGGAAGCAGTACTTC. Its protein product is CASRVFPILAGVRKQYF.

The CDR3 DNA is TGTGCCAGCAGCTCAGCCGATGGTAGCGCTGAAGAGACCCAGTACTTC. Translated: CASSSADGSAEETQYF. This chain uses TRBV5-4 with TRBJ2-5, with D perhaps matching TRBD2 (5 bases). V shed 3 bases and J shed 3 bases, with 18 bases lying between them. This CDR3 is 16 amino acids long. Per germline, CDR1 SGHNT and CDR2 YYREEE (reference sequence). Combining the CDR3 with reference TRBV5-4 and TRBJ2-5 gives the whole variable domain ETGVTQSPTHLIKTRGQQVTLRCSSQSGHNTVSWYQQALGQGPQFIFQYYREEENGRGNFPPRFSGLQFPNYSSELNVNALELDDSALYLCASSSADGSAEETQYFGPGTRLLVL.

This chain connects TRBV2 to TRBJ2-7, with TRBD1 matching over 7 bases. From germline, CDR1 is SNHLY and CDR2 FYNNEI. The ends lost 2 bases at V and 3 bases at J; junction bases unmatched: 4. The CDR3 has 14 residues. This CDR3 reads CASSEQGEGYEQYF. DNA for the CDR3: TGTGCCAGCAGTGAACAGGGGGAAGGCTACGAGCAGTACTTC. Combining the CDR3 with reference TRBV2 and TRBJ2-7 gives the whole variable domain EPEVTQTPSHQVTQMGQEVILRCVPISNHLYFYWYRQILGQKVEFLVSFYNNEISEKSEIFDDQFSVERPDGSNFTLKIRSTKLEDSAMYFCASSEQGEGYEQYFGPGTRLTVT.

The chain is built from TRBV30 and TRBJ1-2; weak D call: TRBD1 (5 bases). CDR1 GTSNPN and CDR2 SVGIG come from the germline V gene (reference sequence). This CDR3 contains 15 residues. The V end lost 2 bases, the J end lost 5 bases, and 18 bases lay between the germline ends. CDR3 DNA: TGTGCCTGGAGTCCCGCGTATAGTCGGGGGTATGGCTACACCTTC. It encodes CAWSPAYSRGYGYTF.

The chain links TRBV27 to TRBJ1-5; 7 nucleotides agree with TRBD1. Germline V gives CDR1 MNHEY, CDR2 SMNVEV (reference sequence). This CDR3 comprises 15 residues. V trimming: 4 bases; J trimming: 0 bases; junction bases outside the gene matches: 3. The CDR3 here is CASSSGQHSNQPQHF. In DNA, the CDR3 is TGTGCCAGCAGTTCGGGACAGCATAGCAATCAGCCCCAGCATTTT.

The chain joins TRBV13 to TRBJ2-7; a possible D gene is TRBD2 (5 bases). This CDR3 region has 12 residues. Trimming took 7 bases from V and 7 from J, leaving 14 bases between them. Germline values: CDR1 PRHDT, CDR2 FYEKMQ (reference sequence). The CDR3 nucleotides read TGTGCCAGCACCCTAGGGTCGGGGGAGCAGTACTTC. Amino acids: CASTLGSGEQYF.

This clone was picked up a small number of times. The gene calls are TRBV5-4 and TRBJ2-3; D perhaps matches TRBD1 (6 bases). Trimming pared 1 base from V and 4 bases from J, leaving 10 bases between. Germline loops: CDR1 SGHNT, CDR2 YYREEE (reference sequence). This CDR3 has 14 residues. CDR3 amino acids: CASSLKGVSDTQYF. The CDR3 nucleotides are TGTGCCAGCAGCTTGAAGGGGGTCTCAGATACGCAGTATTTT.

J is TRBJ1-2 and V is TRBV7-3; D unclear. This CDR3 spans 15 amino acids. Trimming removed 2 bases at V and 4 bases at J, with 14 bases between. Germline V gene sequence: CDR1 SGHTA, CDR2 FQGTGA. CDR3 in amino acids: CASSLQYGRPYGYTF. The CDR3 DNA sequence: TGTGCCAGCAGCTTACAGTATGGGAGACCCTATGGCTACACCTTC.

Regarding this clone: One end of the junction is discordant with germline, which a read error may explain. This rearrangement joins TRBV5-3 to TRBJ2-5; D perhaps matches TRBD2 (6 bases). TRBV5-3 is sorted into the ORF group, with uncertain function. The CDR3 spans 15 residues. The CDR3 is CARSLAQTRQETQYF. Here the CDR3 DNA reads TGTGCCAGAAGCTTGGCCCAGACTAGGCAAGAGACTCAGTACTTC.

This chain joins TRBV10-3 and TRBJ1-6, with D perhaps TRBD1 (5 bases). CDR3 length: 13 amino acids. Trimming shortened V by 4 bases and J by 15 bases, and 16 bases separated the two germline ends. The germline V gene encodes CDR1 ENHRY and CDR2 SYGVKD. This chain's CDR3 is CAISAPYSTVLHF. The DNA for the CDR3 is TGTGCCATCAGTGCGCCCTACTCGACAGTCCTCCACTTT.

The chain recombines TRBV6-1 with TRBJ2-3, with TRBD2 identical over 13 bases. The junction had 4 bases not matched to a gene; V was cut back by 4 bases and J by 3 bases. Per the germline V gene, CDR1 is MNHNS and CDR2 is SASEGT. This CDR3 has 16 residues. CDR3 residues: CASSGRLAGGTDTQYF. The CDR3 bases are TGTGCCAGCAGTGGCCGACTAGCGGGGGGAACAGATACGCAGTATTTT.

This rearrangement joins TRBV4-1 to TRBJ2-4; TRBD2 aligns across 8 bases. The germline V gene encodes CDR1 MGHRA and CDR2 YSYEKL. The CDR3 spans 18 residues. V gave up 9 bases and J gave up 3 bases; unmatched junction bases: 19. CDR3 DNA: TGCGCCAGTCTCCCAGGGAGCGGGGGTGAGCGGGTCAAAAACATTCAGTACTTC. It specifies CASLPGSGGERVKNIQYF.

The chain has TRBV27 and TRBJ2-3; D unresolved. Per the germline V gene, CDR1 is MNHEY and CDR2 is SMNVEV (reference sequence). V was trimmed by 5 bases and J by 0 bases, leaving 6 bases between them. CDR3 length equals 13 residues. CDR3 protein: CASSNGSTDTQYF. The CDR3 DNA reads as TGTGCCAGCAGTAACGGTAGCACAGATACGCAGTATTTT.

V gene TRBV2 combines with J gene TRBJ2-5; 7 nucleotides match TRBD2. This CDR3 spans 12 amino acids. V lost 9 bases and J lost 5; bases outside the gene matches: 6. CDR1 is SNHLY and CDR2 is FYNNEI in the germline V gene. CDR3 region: CASHLLAETQYF. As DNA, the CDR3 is TGTGCCAGTCACCTACTAGCGGAGACCCAGTACTTC. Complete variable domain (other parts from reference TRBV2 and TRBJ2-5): EPEVTQTPSHQVTQMGQEVILRCVPISNHLYFYWYRQILGQKVEFLVSFYNNEISEKSEIFDDQFSVERPDGSNFTLKIRSTKLEDSAMYFCASHLLAETQYFGPGTRLLVL.

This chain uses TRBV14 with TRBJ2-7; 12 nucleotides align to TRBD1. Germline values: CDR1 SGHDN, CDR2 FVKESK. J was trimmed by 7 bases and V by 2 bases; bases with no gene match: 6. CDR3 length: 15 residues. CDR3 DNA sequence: TGTGCCAGCAGCCAACGGGACAGGGGGCGTTATGAGCAGTACTTC. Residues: CASSQRDRGRYEQYF.

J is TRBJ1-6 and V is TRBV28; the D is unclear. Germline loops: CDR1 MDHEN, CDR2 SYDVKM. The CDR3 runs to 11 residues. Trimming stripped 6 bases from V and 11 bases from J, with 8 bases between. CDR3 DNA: TGTGCCAGCAGCGAGTTTGCACCCCTCCACTTT. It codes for CASSEFAPLHF.

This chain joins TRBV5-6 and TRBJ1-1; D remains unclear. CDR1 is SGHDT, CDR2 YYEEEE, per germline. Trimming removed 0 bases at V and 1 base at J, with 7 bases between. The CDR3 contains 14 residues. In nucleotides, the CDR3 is TGTGCCAGCAGCTTGGGTAGTCCGAACACTGAAGCTTTCTTT. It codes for CASSLGSPNTEAFF.

In DNA form, the CDR3 reads TGTGCCAGTAGCCGGGACAGCTCCTACGAGCAGTACTTC. It codes for CASSRDSSYEQYF. This chain uses TRBV19 with TRBJ2-7; 7 bases are a match to TRBD1. With V trimmed by 6 bases and J by 0 bases, 2 bases remained unmatched. This CDR3 spans 13 amino acids. Germline lookup yields CDR1 LNHDA and CDR2 SQIVND (reference sequence).

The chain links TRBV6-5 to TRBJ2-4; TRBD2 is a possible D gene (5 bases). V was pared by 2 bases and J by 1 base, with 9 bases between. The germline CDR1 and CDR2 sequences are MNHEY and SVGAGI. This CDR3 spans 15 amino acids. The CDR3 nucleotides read TGTGCCAGCAGTTACAACGGGGTGGCCAAAAACATTCAGTACTTC. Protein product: CASSYNGVAKNIQYF.

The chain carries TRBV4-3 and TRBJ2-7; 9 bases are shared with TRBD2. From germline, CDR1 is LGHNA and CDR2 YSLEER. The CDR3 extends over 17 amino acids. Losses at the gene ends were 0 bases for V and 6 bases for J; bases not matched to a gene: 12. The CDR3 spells CASSQDIWSSGVGEQYF. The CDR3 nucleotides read TGCGCCAGCAGCCAAGATATTTGGTCTAGCGGGGTCGGCGAGCAGTACTTC.